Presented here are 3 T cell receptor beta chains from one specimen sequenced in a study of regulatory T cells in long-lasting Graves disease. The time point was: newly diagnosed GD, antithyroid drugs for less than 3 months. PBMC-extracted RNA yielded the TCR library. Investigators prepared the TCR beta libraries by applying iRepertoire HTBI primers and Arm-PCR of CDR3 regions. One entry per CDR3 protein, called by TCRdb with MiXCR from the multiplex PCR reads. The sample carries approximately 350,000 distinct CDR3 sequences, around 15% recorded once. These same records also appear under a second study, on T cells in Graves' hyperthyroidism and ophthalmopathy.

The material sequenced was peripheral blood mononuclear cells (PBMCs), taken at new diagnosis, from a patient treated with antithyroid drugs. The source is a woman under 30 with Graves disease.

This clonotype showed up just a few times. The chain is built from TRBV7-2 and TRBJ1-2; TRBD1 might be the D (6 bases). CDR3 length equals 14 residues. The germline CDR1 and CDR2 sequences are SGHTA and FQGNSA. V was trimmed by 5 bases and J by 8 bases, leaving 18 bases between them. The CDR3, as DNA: TGTGCCAGCAGCCCAAGAACAGGGATTCGGGGCTACACCTTC. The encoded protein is CASSPRTGIRGYTF.

In nucleotides, the CDR3 is TGTGCCAGTACCGGACAGAGGAATTCACCCCTCCACTTT. Amino acid sequence: CASTGQRNSPLHF. The chain links TRBV19 to TRBJ1-6; D is possibly TRBD1 (6 bases). V gave up 7 bases and J gave up 7 bases, with 11 bases separating them. The CDR3 loop spans 13 amino acids. Germline loops: CDR1 LNHDA, CDR2 SQIVND (reference sequence).

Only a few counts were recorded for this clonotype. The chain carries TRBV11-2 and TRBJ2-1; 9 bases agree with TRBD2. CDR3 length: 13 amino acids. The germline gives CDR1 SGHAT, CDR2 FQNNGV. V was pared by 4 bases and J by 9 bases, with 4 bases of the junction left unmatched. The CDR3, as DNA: TGTGCCAGCAGCTCTGGACTAGCGTCTGAGCAGTTCTTC. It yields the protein CASSSGLASEQFF.